These 32 T cell receptor beta chains originate from one sample sequenced in a study of human T cells and chemical hapten exposure. The time point denotes: patch test 3, about 24 weeks after DPC sensitization. The treatment here: therapeutic diphenylcyclopropenone sensitization with weekly scalp DPC. The starting material, unfractionated whole blood, was used for total RNA extraction. TCRdb passed the RACE reads through MiXCR, listing each CDR3 protein once. The sample has fewer than 40,000 distinct CDR3 sequences, about 13% seen once; the top ten hold roughly 2.5%. The specimen was whole blood, collected in connection with sensitization to the hapten diphenylcyclopropenone (DPC). Source of these receptors: a woman in her thirties or forties with alopecia areata. Some clones in this sample may be carry-over from other donors' samples.

The chain combines TRBV7-9 with TRBJ1-1, with a possible D match to TRBD1 (6 bases). Germline V CDR1 and CDR2: SEHNR, FQNEAQ (reference sequence). The CDR3 contains 15 residues. Trimming left V 5 bases short and J 0 bases short, with 13 bases between. CDR3 sequence: CASSPGAGMNTEAFF. The CDR3 DNA reads as TGTGCCAGCAGCCCAGGGGCGGGGATGAACACTGAAGCTTTCTTT.

This clonotype came up a few times. The chain joins TRBV9 to TRBJ2-3; D is perhaps TRBD1 or TRBD2 (5 bases each). There are 13 residues in the CDR3. Trimming removed 10 bases at V and 2 bases at J, with 14 bases between. Germline values: CDR1 SGDLS, CDR2 YYNGEE. For the CDR3, the DNA is TGTGCCGGGTCGGGGCACCCCACAGATACGCAGTATTTT. Protein: CAGSGHPTDTQYF.

Points on this clonotype: The junction shows a germline mismatch at one end, possibly a read error. This rearrangement joins TRBV5-1 to TRBJ2-1; TRBD2 aligns across 11 bases. Germline assignment: CDR1 SGHRS and CDR2 YFSETQ. The CDR3 is made up of 16 amino acids. CDR3 loop: CASTLFIAGGPHEQFF. The CDR3 bases are TGCGCCAGCACCTTGTTTATAGCGGGAGGGCCCCATGAGCAGTTCTTC.

This clonotype has ten or more counts. The rearrangement links TRBV28 to TRBJ2-7; 9 nucleotides agree with TRBD2. Germline V CDR1 and CDR2: MDHEN, SYDVKM. The CDR3 loop spans 15 amino acids. V lost 1 base to trimming and J lost 3 bases; unmatched junction nucleotides: 4. The CDR3 DNA sequence: TGTGCCAGCAGTTTATTGACTAGCGGCCTCTACGAGCAGTACTTC. This codes for CASSLLTSGLYEQYF.

This clonotype counts as medium-sized. The J gene is TRBJ2-7, the V gene TRBV6-2 or TRBV6-3; D might be TRBD2 (6 bases). CDR1 and CDR2 (germline): MNHEY, SVGEGT. The CDR3 is 16 residues long. Between the trimmed V and J ends, which lost 4 bases and 4 bases, there was a span of 20 bases. CDR3 nucleotides: TGTGCCAGCAGTTGGGTGGAGGGGCCTCGCCAGTACGAGCAGTACTTC. This codes for CASSWVEGPRQYEQYF.

This clonotype occurred many times. The V call is TRBV18, the J call TRBJ1-1; D gene unclear. Trimming removed 4 bases from V and 5 bases from J, with 14 bases in between. CDR1 and CDR2 from the germline V gene are KGHSH and LQKENI. This CDR3 region has 14 residues. The CDR3: CASSQGLGRTEAFF. CDR3 nucleotide sequence: TGTGCCAGCTCACAAGGTTTGGGGAGGACTGAAGCTTTCTTT.

The rearrangement joins TRBV10-3 to TRBJ1-1; no firm D call. The CDR3 sequence is 13 residues long. The germline V gene has CDR1 ENHRY and CDR2 SYGVKD. Trimming stripped 2 bases from V and 4 bases from J, with 8 bases between. The CDR3 region is CAISEEGSTEAFF. The CDR3 region has the DNA TGTGCCATCAGTGAGGAGGGTAGCACTGAAGCTTTCTTT.

The chain combines TRBV2 with TRBJ2-3; D is perhaps TRBD2 (5 bases). The V end was cut by 7 bases, the J end by 9 bases, with 14 bases between. The CDR3 has 12 residues. Per germline, CDR1 SNHLY and CDR2 FYNNEI. In nucleotides, the CDR3 is TGTGCCAGCAAGATACCTAGCCGGACGCAGTATTTT. Translation gives CASKIPSRTQYF.

This clonotype was detected many times. The chain is built from TRBV5-4 and TRBJ2-2; D possibly corresponds to TRBD1 (6 bases). Trimming shortened V by 0 bases and J by 2 bases, and 8 bases separated the two germline ends. Germline-derived CDR1 and CDR2 are SGHNT and YYREEE (reference sequence). This CDR3 is built from 15 residues. The chain's CDR3 is CASSLDRANTGELFF. CDR3 in DNA: TGTGCCAGCAGCTTGGACAGGGCCAACACCGGGGAGCTGTTTTTT.

Only a few counts were recorded for this clonotype. This chain uses TRBV5-5 with TRBJ2-7; D is uncertain. Germline CDR1 reads SGHKS; CDR2 reads YYEKEE (reference sequence). The CDR3 has 15 amino acids. V lost 4 bases, J lost 1 base, and 15 bases lay in between. CDR3 nucleotides: TGTGCCAGCAGCCTTGGGATCGCAGGATCCTACGAGCAGTACTTC. This sequence encodes CASSLGIAGSYEQYF. The full variable domain, in which reference TRBV5-5 and TRBJ2-7 provide the parts outside the CDR3, is DAGVTQSPTHLIKTRGQQVTLRCSPISGHKSVSWYQQVLGQGPQFIFQYYEKEERGRGNFPDRFSARQFPNYSSELNVNALLLGDSALYLCASSLGIAGSYEQYFGPGTRLTVT.

This clonotype was detected ten times or more. The genes are TRBV29-1 and TRBJ1-2; D may be TRBD1 (5 bases). V lost 7 bases and J lost 3, with 15 bases in between. CDR1 SQVTM and CDR2 ANQGSEA come from the germline V gene. CDR3 length: 13 residues. The CDR3 region is CSAREGTDYGYTF. In DNA form, the CDR3 reads TGCAGCGCCCGTGAGGGGACGGACTATGGCTACACCTTC.

This rearrangement joins TRBV7-2 to TRBJ2-1, with D hard to call. V lost 5 bases, J lost 4 bases, and 9 bases lay in between. The CDR3 is 13 amino acids. The germline V gene has CDR1 SGHTA and CDR2 FQGNSA. CDR3 DNA: TGTGCCAGCAGCCCGAGCTATTACAATGAGCAGTTCTTC. This sequence encodes CASSPSYYNEQFF.

This chain connects TRBV6-1 to TRBJ2-5, with TRBD2 matching 11 bases. The CDR3 extends over 15 amino acids. Germline V gives CDR1 MNHNS, CDR2 SASEGT. V dropped 4 bases and J dropped 4; count of bases not matched to a gene: 5. This chain's CDR3 is CASSGSLAGGETQYF. Written as DNA, the CDR3 is TGTGCCAGCAGTGGAAGTCTAGCGGGGGGAGAGACCCAGTACTTC.

This clonotype has at least ten counts. The V and J genes are TRBV29-1 and TRBJ1-1; no clear D. Germline CDR1 reads SQVTM; CDR2 reads ANQGSEA. This CDR3 has 14 residues. V was pared by 4 bases and J by 5 bases, with 17 bases between. The CDR3 is CSVGPHGGRTEAFF. CDR3 DNA sequence: TGCAGCGTTGGTCCCCACGGCGGGCGAACTGAAGCTTTCTTT.

The chain carries TRBV28 and TRBJ1-3; no firm D call. Trimming pared 4 bases from V and 4 bases from J, leaving 14 bases between. This CDR3 comprises 15 residues. CDR1 MDHEN and CDR2 SYDVKM come from the germline V gene. In DNA, the CDR3 is TGTGCCAGCAGTTGGAAACCGTCGCCCGGAAACACCATATATTTT. This encodes CASSWKPSPGNTIYF.

This clonotype was seen a handful of times. The rearrangement uses TRBV10-3 and TRBJ2-7, with a weak D call TRBD2 (6 bases). Trimming pared 7 bases from V and 4 bases from J, leaving 14 bases between. The CDR3 has 13 residues. In germline, CDR1 is ENHRY, CDR2 SYGVKD. The CDR3 DNA is TGTGCCATCACTCCGGGAGTAGAGTACGAGCAGTACTTC. Its translation: CAITPGVEYEQYF.

This clonotype was counted at least ten times. The chain links TRBV11-2 to TRBJ2-5; D remains ambiguous. The CDR3 spans 11 residues. V was pared by 5 bases and J by 10 bases, with 11 bases between. Per the germline V gene, CDR1 is SGHAT and CDR2 is FQNNGV. The CDR3 region is CASSPREDQYF. CDR3 sequence (DNA): TGTGCCAGCAGCCCTCGCGAGGACCAGTACTTC.

This clonotype was counted many times. V gene TRBV15 combines with J gene TRBJ2-5; D gene ambiguous. Trimming pared 0 bases from V and 7 bases from J, leaving 3 bases between. The CDR3 is made up of 11 amino acids. In germline, CDR1 is LNHNV, CDR2 YYDKDF (reference sequence). The CDR3, as DNA: TGTGCCACCAGCAGAGAGGGGACCCAGTACTTC. Its translation is CATSREGTQYF.

This clonotype was detected ten times or more. The chain carries TRBV7-8 and TRBJ2-3, with 7 bases that match TRBD2. This CDR3 spans 15 amino acids. J was trimmed by 0 bases and V by 5 bases; bases with no gene match: 5. Looked up from germline, CDR1 is SGHVS and CDR2 is FQNEAQ. Written as DNA, the CDR3 is TGTGCCAGCAGCCAAGCGGGGCCTAGCACAGATACGCAGTATTTT. Translation: CASSQAGPSTDTQYF.

This clonotype has a count of ten or more. Relative to the germline gene, one junction end is altered; a read error may explain this. The rearrangement links TRBV6-2 or TRBV6-3 to TRBJ2-7; possible D gene TRBD1, 6 bases. Germline CDR1 reads MNHEY; CDR2 reads SVGEGT. The CDR3 length is 15 residues. CDR3 region: CASSRPGQTSSEQYF. DNA of the CDR3: TGTGCCAGCAGTCGACCCGGACAGACTTCCTCCGAGCAGTACTTC.

The chain has TRBV3-1 and TRBJ1-1; D is possibly TRBD1 (6 bases). The CDR3 runs to 14 residues. The V end was cut by 0 bases, the J end by 6 bases, with 11 bases between. Germline V gene data show CDR1 as LGHDT and CDR2 as YNNKEL (reference sequence). CDR3 protein: CASSQDLGGPEAFF. The CDR3 DNA reads as TGTGCCAGCAGCCAAGATCTAGGGGGACCTGAAGCTTTCTTT.

In this sample, this clonotype turned up a few times. The rearrangement uses TRBV11-3 and TRBJ2-2, with a possible D match to TRBD1 (5 bases). The germline V gene encodes CDR1 SGHNT and CDR2 YENEEA. The CDR3 is 16 residues long. The V end was cut by 5 bases, the J end by 2 bases, with 15 bases between. The DNA for the CDR3 is TGTGCCAGCAGCGCCCAACAGGTCTCCAACACCGGGGAGCTGTTTTTT. It codes for CASSAQQVSNTGELFF.

This clonotype has ten or more counts. The chain employs TRBV7-2 and TRBJ2-1, with 10 nucleotides matching TRBD1. V was pared by 3 bases and J by 8 bases, with 4 bases of the junction left unmatched. The germline CDR1 and CDR2 sequences are SGHTA and FQGNSA. The CDR3 length is 14 residues. The CDR3 DNA follows: TGTGCCAGCAGCTTCGGGACAGGGGTGGATGAGCAGTTCTTC. Its translation: CASSFGTGVDEQFF.

This clonotype has only one observation. The chain links TRBV28 to TRBJ2-7, with TRBD2 as a possible D gene (5 bases). Trimming removed 2 bases from V and 6 bases from J, with 14 bases in between. The CDR3 is 14 residues long. Germline V gene data show CDR1 as MDHEN and CDR2 as SYDVKM. CDR3 sequence reads: CASSLEGRVREQYF. The DNA of the CDR3 is TGTGCCAGCAGTTTAGAGGGCAGAGTACGCGAGCAGTACTTC.

J is TRBJ2-3 and V is TRBV3-1; 10 positions agree with TRBD2. The CDR3 has 16 residues. In germline, CDR1 is LGHDT, CDR2 YNNKEL (reference sequence). With 1 base clipped from V and 4 bases from J, the junction kept 5 bases outside the gene matches. The CDR3 loop reads CASSQVLAGASDTQYF. In DNA form, the CDR3 reads TGTGCCAGCAGCCAAGTCCTAGCGGGAGCCTCAGATACGCAGTATTTT.

This clonotype was counted many times. The chain links TRBV7-9 to TRBJ2-3; TRBD1 aligns across 9 bases. Trimming cost V 5 bases and J 5 bases; bases outside gene matches: 11. This CDR3 has 16 residues. Per germline, CDR1 SEHNR and CDR2 FQNEAQ (reference sequence). The CDR3 DNA reads TGTGCCAGCAGCATCGGACAGGGGCGGTGGCTAGATACGCAGTATTTT. Its translation is CASSIGQGRWLDTQYF.

V and J are TRBV5-6 and TRBJ2-7; 7 bases line up with TRBD2. The CDR3 has 13 amino acids. CDR1 and CDR2 (germline): SGHDT, YYEEEE. After removal of 3 bases from V and 6 bases from J, the junction contained 6 bases not matched to a gene. CDR3 in amino acids: CASSWGGQAEQYF. The DNA for the CDR3 is TGTGCCAGCAGCTGGGGAGGGCAGGCCGAGCAGTACTTC.

The chain is built from TRBV5-1 and TRBJ1-3; D is unclear. In germline, CDR1 is SGHRS, CDR2 YFSETQ. The germline V and J ends were trimmed by 0 bases and 0 bases, with 16 bases remaining between them. The CDR3 extends over 18 amino acids. The CDR3 region is CASSLESRATTSGNTIYF. Here the CDR3 DNA reads TGCGCCAGCAGCTTGGAATCCCGGGCAACCACCTCTGGAAACACCATATATTTT. Full variable domain (outside the CDR3, taken from reference TRBV5-1 and TRBJ1-3): KAGVTQTPRYLIKTRGQQVTLSCSPISGHRSVSWYQQTPGQGLQFLFEYFSETQRNKGNFPGRFSGRQFSNSRSEMNVSTLELGDSALYLCASSLESRATTSGNTIYFGEGSWLTVV.

V and J are TRBV6-5 and TRBJ2-7; D may correspond to TRBD1 or TRBD2 (6 bases each). Germline assignment: CDR1 MNHEY and CDR2 SVGAGI. Trimming removed 5 bases from V and 4 bases from J, with 15 bases in between. The CDR3 extends over 14 amino acids. CDR3 in amino acids: CASSPDRREYEQYF. The CDR3 bases are TGTGCCAGCAGTCCAGACAGGAGGGAGTACGAGCAGTACTTC.

This clonotype was seen repeatedly, ten times or more. This sequence joins TRBV9 and TRBJ2-5; perhaps TRBD2 as D (6 bases). Germline V gives CDR1 SGDLS, CDR2 YYNGEE. Deletions cut 4 bases from V and 0 bases from J, with 13 bases between. CDR3 size: 15 residues. The CDR3 loop reads CASSPGTHYQETQYF. The DNA of the CDR3 is TGTGCCAGCAGCCCTGGGACTCACTACCAAGAGACCCAGTACTTC. Looking up the rest from reference TRBV9 and TRBJ2-5 gives the full variable domain: DSGVTQTPKHLITATGQRVTLRCSPRSGDLSVYWYQQSLDQGLQFLIQYYNGEERAKGNILERFSAQQFPDLHSELNLSSLELGDSALYFCASSPGTHYQETQYFGPGTRLLVL.

This clonotype was counted a few times. CDR3 nucleotides: TGTGCTAGTGGGAGCGCCTCGACGCAAGAGACCCAGTACTTC. Translation gives CASGSASTQETQYF. The chain links TRBV12-5 to TRBJ2-5; D is unresolved. V was trimmed by 6 bases and J by 2 bases, leaving 13 bases between them. The CDR3 extends over 14 amino acids. CDR1 and CDR2 from the germline V gene are LGHNT and FRNRAP.

For the CDR3, the DNA is TGTGCCAGCAGCCCTGGACAGGCTATTAACTATGGCTACACCTTC. It is translated as CASSPGQAINYGYTF. The genes are TRBV28 and TRBJ1-2; 7 bases agree with TRBD1. V lost 6 bases to trimming and J lost 1 base; unmatched junction nucleotides: 8. Germline lookup yields CDR1 MDHEN and CDR2 SYDVKM. The CDR3 runs to 15 residues.